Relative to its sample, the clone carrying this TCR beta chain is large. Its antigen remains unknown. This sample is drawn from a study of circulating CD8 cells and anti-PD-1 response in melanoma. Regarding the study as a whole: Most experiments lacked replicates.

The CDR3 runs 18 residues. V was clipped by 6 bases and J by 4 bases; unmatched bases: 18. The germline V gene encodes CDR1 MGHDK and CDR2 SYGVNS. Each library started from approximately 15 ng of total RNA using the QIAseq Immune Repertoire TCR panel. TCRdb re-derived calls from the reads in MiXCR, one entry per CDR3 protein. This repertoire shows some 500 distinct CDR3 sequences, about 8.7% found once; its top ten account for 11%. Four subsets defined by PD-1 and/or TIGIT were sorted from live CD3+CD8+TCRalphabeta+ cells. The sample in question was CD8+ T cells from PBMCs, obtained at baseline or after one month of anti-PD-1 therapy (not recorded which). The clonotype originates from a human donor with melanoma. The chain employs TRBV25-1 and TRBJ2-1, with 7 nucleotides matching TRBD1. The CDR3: CASRGEGAYPHYYNEQFF. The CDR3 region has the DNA TGTGCCAGCAGAGGAGAGGGGGCCTACCCCCATTATTACAATGAGCAGTTCTTC. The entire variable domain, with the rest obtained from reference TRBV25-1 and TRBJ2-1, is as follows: EADIYQTPRYLVIGTGKKITLECSQTMGHDKMYWYQQDPGMELHLIHYSYGVNSTEKGDLSSESTVSRIRTEHFPLTLESARPSHTSQYLCASRGEGAYPHYYNEQFFGPGTRLTVL.